Listed here is a single TCR beta chain. The antigen is not known. It was cDNA, reverse transcribed from extracted RNA, that served as the sequencing template. Libraries were prepared by immunoSEQ multiplex PCR; TCRdb keeps only in-frame clonotypes and omits some of them. Here the sample spans around 100,000 clones, approximately 58% being singletons. The source of the sample is a study of CD8+ T cells in alopecia areata. Whole-study findings and limits: Scalp data also include sequences from resident alphabeta T cells of normal skin. Clonality was higher in lesional than normal scalp, especially in alopecia totalis/universalis.

The sorting of PBMCs gave CD4+ and CD8+ T cells. CDR3 length equals 11 residues. The germline CDR1 and CDR2 sequences are GTSNPN and SVGIG (reference sequence). Trimming cost V 3 bases and J 4 bases, with 7 bases left between them. This chain links TRBV30 with TRBJ2-7; D not certain. Input material: CD4+ T cells sorted from blood. The sequence derives from a human donor in good health. The DNA for the CDR3 is TGTGCCTGGAGGGTGGGTTACGAGCAGTACTTC. As protein: CAWRVGYEQYF.